The 7 T cell receptor beta chains in this list originate from one sample, sequenced in a study of blood T cell repertoires in COVID-19. Using immunoSEQ multiplex PCR, the repertoire was profiled, and TCRdb retains in-frame clones only, with some absent. The data hold 80,000 or so clones, with around 80% observed a single time. The material sequenced was peripheral blood. These TCRs come from a woman aged 70-85 years with acute or convalescent COVID-19.

This clone came up a few times. The J gene is TRBJ1-1, the V gene TRBV6-2 or TRBV6-3; 9 positions agree with TRBD1. CDR1 is MNHEY and CDR2 is SVGEGT in the germline V gene. This CDR3 has 16 amino acids. J gave up 6 bases and V 2 bases, and 10 bases lay outside the gene matches. The CDR3 loop reads CASSYAGDREDPEAFF. CDR3 in DNA: TGTGCCAGCAGTTACGCCGGGGACAGGGAAGACCCTGAAGCTTTCTTT.

Only one count was recorded for this clone. V usage is TRBV6-5 and J usage is TRBJ2-7, with 8 bases lining up with TRBD1. Unmatched junction bases numbered 8, after V lost 6 bases and J lost 4 bases. The CDR3 sequence is 14 residues long. Germline V gene lookup returns CDR1 MNHEY and CDR2 SVGAGI. The CDR3 loop reads CASRTTGGTYEQYF. The CDR3 DNA is TGTGCCAGCAGGACAACAGGGGGAACATACGAGCAGTACTTC.

The chain couples TRBV24-1 to TRBJ2-1; tentative D call: TRBD2 (6 bases). CDR1 and CDR2 (germline): KGHDR, SFDVKD. Between the trimmed V and J ends, which lost 4 bases and 8 bases, there was a span of 26 bases. The CDR3 is 18 residues long. CDR3 residues: CATSDHVPAGWGVDEQFF. The CDR3 DNA follows: TGTGCCACCAGTGACCACGTCCCCGCAGGGTGGGGGGTTGATGAGCAGTTCTTC.

This clone has just one count. The V call is TRBV6-5, the J call TRBJ2-5, with D maybe TRBD1 (6 bases). The V gene lost 6 bases and the J gene lost 2 bases, with 16 bases spanning the gap. Per the germline V gene, CDR1 is MNHEY and CDR2 is SVGAGI. The CDR3 consists of 15 residues. The CDR3 bases are TGTGCCAGCAGAAACCCGCGGACAGTACAAGAGACCCAGTACTTC. As protein: CASRNPRTVQETQYF.

This rearrangement joins TRBV29-1 to TRBJ2-7, with 7 bases identical to TRBD2. The junction had 2 bases not matched to a gene; V was cut back by 6 bases and J by 0 bases. Looked up from germline, CDR1 is SQVTM and CDR2 is ANQGSEA. The CDR3 has 12 amino acids. In DNA, the CDR3 is TGCAGCGTCCGGACTAGCTCCTACGAGCAGTACTTC. Its translation: CSVRTSSYEQYF.

A single count supports this clone. V gene TRBV4-1 combines with J gene TRBJ2-1; a possible D gene is TRBD2 (6 bases). Trimming stripped 4 bases from V and 4 bases from J, with 14 bases between. Germline V gives CDR1 MGHRA, CDR2 YSYEKL. The CDR3 totals 15 residues. The CDR3 nucleotides are TGCGCCAGCAGCCTCGCGAGTGGGACTTACAATGAGCAGTTCTTC. As protein: CASSLASGTYNEQFF.

This chain links TRBV6-1 with TRBJ2-1; 11 bases are shared with TRBD2. The germline V gene encodes CDR1 MNHNS and CDR2 SASEGT. This CDR3 comprises 18 residues. V was pared by 2 bases and J by 3 bases, with 9 bases of the junction left unmatched. Here the CDR3 reads CASSERGRLAGYYNEQFF. CDR3 DNA sequence: TGTGCCAGCAGTGAAAGAGGGCGACTAGCGGGGTACTACAATGAGCAGTTCTTC.